A single sample is the source of the 14 T cell receptor beta chains below, sequenced in a study of siplizumab effects on memory and regulatory T cells. The assay was immunoSEQ multiplex PCR, and TCRdb's table has in-frame clones only and misses some. Among tens of thousands of clones, about 97% were seen once, and the ten largest hold 0.64%. Sequencing used naive CD4+ T cells sorted from blood. All receptors come from a human donor in good health.

The chain has TRBV9 and TRBJ2-7, with D unclear. The CDR3 extends over 13 amino acids. V lost 3 bases and J lost 4, with 11 bases in between. Germline-derived CDR1 and CDR2 are SGDLS and YYNGEE. This CDR3 is CASSADPQYEQYF. The CDR3 region has the DNA TGTGCCAGCAGCGCCGACCCCCAGTACGAGCAGTACTTC.

The V and J genes are TRBV28 and TRBJ2-3, with D maybe TRBD2 (5 bases). CDR3 length equals 16 residues. Germline V gene lookup returns CDR1 MDHEN and CDR2 SYDVKM. V lost 3 bases and J lost 1, with 14 bases in between. In nucleotides, the CDR3 is TGTGCCAGCAGTTTGAGGGTTGCGGCGGGCACAGATACGCAGTATTTT. It encodes CASSLRVAAGTDTQYF.

The chain carries TRBV29-1 and TRBJ2-1; D is perhaps TRBD1 (5 bases). CDR3 length: 14 amino acids. Germline CDR1 and CDR2: SQVTM and ANQGSEA. Trimming shortened V by 3 bases and J by 10 bases, and 19 bases separated the two germline ends. The CDR3 loop is CSVEPGPLSDEQFF. CDR3 in DNA: TGCAGCGTTGAGCCAGGGCCTTTATCCGACGAGCAGTTCTTC.

On this clone itself: Relative to the germline gene, one junction end is altered; a read error may explain this. The chain employs TRBV27 and TRBJ2-7, with D unclear. CDR1 and CDR2 from the germline V gene are MNHEY and SMNVEV (reference sequence). CDR3 length: 16 amino acids. The CDR3 DNA is TGTGCCAGCACTTTAAATGTAAAGGCGTTACGCCACGAGCAGTACTTC. Translating gives CASTLNVKALRHEQYF.

Comments on this clone: In the same sample, other DNA sequences code for this CDR3. The V call is TRBV19, the J call TRBJ1-2; 8 bases align to TRBD1. The CDR3 is made up of 13 amino acids. The trim removed 5 bases at V and 6 bases at J, leaving 5 bases unmatched. The V gene's germline CDR1 is LNHDA and CDR2 SQIVND (reference sequence). This CDR3 is CASSAGTGDGYTF. The DNA for the CDR3 is TGTGCCAGTAGTGCCGGGACAGGCGATGGCTACACCTTC.

The J gene is TRBJ2-7, the V gene TRBV6-6; D perhaps matches TRBD2 (5 bases). Trimming stripped 6 bases from V and 2 bases from J, with 11 bases between. Germline values: CDR1 MNHNY, CDR2 SVGAGI (reference sequence). CDR3 length equals 13 residues. Here the CDR3 reads CASSSDGTYEQYF. In nucleotides, the CDR3 is TGTGCCAGCAGCAGCGACGGGACCTACGAGCAGTACTTC.

V and J are TRBV5-1 and TRBJ2-7, with 7 bases that match TRBD1. The CDR3 totals 15 residues. Germline trimming cut 4 bases from V and 1 base from J; bases unmatched to any gene: 8. CDR1 is SGHRS and CDR2 is YFSETQ in the germline V gene. CDR3 nucleotides: TGCGCCAGCAGCCCGGGACAGACTCATTCCTACGAGCAGTACTTC. Its translation: CASSPGQTHSYEQYF.

J is TRBJ2-2 and V is TRBV7-9; the D gene is possibly TRBD2 (6 bases). The germline V gene encodes CDR1 SEHNR and CDR2 FQNEAQ (reference sequence). CDR3 length: 15 amino acids. Between the trimmed V and J ends, which lost 4 bases and 4 bases, there was a span of 13 bases. The CDR3 protein is CASSWGGSTTGELFF. Here the CDR3 DNA reads TGTGCCAGCAGCTGGGGAGGCTCGACCACCGGGGAGCTGTTTTTT.

The CDR3 loop reads CASSLSGRVADTQYF. Here the CDR3 DNA reads TGTGCCAGCAGTCTTAGCGGGAGGGTTGCAGATACGCAGTATTTT. The J gene is TRBJ2-3, the V gene TRBV6-4; TRBD2 aligns across 11 bases. Trimming took 5 bases from V and 4 from J; bases not matched to a gene: 5. In germline, CDR1 is MRHNA, CDR2 SNTAGT. This CDR3 comprises 15 residues.

The chain joins TRBV12-2 to TRBJ1-4. TRBV12-2 is annotated as a pseudogene. The CDR3 consists of 17 residues. CDR3 amino acids: CASRLGSRDATNEKLFF. The CDR3, as DNA: TGTGCAAGTCGCTTAGGTAGCAGGGACGCAACTAATGAAAAACTGTTTTTT.

The chain is built from TRBV6-1 and TRBJ1-6; D might be TRBD1 (5 bases). The germline gives CDR1 MNHNS, CDR2 SASEGT. Trimming shortened V by 7 bases and J by 8 bases, and 18 bases separated the two germline ends. CDR3 length: 15 amino acids. The DNA of the CDR3 is TGTGCCAGCATCCCTAAACGGGGGGTCGATTCACCCCTCCACTTT. It translates to CASIPKRGVDSPLHF.

The V call is TRBV18, the J call TRBJ2-3; the match to TRBD1 covers 8 bases. CDR1 is KGHSH, CDR2 LQKENI, per germline. V was pared by 6 bases and J by 2 bases, with 13 bases of the junction left unmatched. This CDR3 contains 17 residues. The CDR3 sequence is CASSQRPETGVTDTQYF. The CDR3 DNA reads as TGTGCCAGCTCGCAACGCCCGGAGACAGGGGTCACAGATACGCAGTATTTT.

The chain has TRBV7-2 and TRBJ2-7, with D uncertain. From germline, CDR1 is SGHTA and CDR2 FQGNSA. V was trimmed by 5 bases and J by 6 bases, leaving 8 bases between them. This CDR3 region has 11 residues. The CDR3 loop reads CASSLGLEQYF. The CDR3 DNA reads TGTGCCAGCAGCCTCGGGCTCGAGCAGTACTTC.

The chain uses TRBV2 and TRBJ1-2; tentative D call: TRBD1 (5 bases). The CDR3 runs 16 residues. Trimming pared 1 base from V and 4 bases from J, leaving 16 bases between. CDR1 is SNHLY, CDR2 FYNNEI, per germline. The CDR3 is CASSEGFGAFGYGYTF. CDR3 bases: TGTGCCAGCAGTGAAGGCTTCGGGGCTTTTGGCTATGGCTACACCTTC.